This T cell receptor (beta chain) was sequenced in a study of blood T cell repertoires in COVID-19. V was pared by 3 bases and J by 9 bases, with 11 bases between. CDR1 and CDR2 (germline): WNHNN, SYGVQD (reference sequence). The CDR3 contains 12 residues. Clones were sequenced by immunoSEQ multiplex PCR, and TCRdb holds only the in-frame ones, with some missing. The sample lists around 84,000 clones; around nine tenths were seen once. The sequenced sample was peripheral blood. The rearrangement uses TRBV10-1 and TRBJ1-1, with unresolved D. The sequence was collected from a man older than 75 with active or convalescent COVID-19. The CDR3 DNA follows: TGCGCCAGCAGTGAAAGCCTCTCGAAAGCTTTCTTT. Translated: CASSESLSKAFF.